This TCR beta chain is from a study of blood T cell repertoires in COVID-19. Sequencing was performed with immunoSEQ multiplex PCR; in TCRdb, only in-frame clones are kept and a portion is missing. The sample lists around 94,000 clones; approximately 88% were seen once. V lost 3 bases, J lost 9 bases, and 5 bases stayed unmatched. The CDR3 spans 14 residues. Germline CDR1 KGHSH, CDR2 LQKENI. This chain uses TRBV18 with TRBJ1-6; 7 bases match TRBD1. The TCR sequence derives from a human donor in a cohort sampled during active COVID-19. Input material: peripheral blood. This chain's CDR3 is CASSPRDSSSPLHF. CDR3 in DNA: TGTGCCAGCTCACCCCGGGACAGTAGTTCACCCCTCCACTTT.